The rows below give T cell receptor beta chains drawn from one sample of a study of cytomegalovirus exposure and HLA in healthy donors. TCRdb's table, derived via immunoSEQ multiplex PCR, lists solely in-frame clones and lacks some. The sample includes around 100,000 clones, roughly 70% of them seen just once. Sequencing was performed on PBMCs. The source of these receptors is a woman aged 18-30 years in good health and CMV-seropositive. Each CDR3 is given with its conserved first and last residue. The order of the fields is clone size, J gene, V gene, D gene, CDR3 length, CDR3 DNA, CDR3 protein. D genes are given only for firm matches. Clone size appears in some rows only: once, few, many, or a class for an expanded clone.

abundance: NA; j_gene: TRBJ1-5; v_gene: TRBV29-1; d_gene: NA; len: 14; CDR3nt: TGCAACGCCACCCTCAGGGGTCACGATCAGCCCCAGCATTTT; CDR3aa: CNATLRGHDQPQHF
abundance: few; j_gene: TRBJ2-5; v_gene: TRBV14; d_gene: NA; len: 14; CDR3nt: TGTGCCAGCAGCCAAGGAGAAGGGGGAGAGACCCAGTACTTC; CDR3aa: CASSQGEGGETQYF
abundance: NA; j_gene: TRBJ1-6; v_gene: TRBV30; d_gene: NA; len: 16; CDR3nt: TGTGCCTGGAGTGTACCCCAGGGGTCCTATAATTCACCCCTCCACTTT; CDR3aa: CAWSVPQGSYNSPLHF
abundance: NA; j_gene: TRBJ2-7; v_gene: TRBV19; d_gene: NA; len: 15; CDR3nt: TGTGCCAGTAGTCCGTTGGGACTTAACTCCTACGAGCAGTACTTC; CDR3aa: CASSPLGLNSYEQYF
abundance: NA; j_gene: TRBJ2-3; v_gene: TRBV4-2; d_gene: TRBD2; len: 16; CDR3nt: TGTGCCAGCAGCCAAGATTTATCTAGCGGGAGTGATACGCAGTATTTT; CDR3aa: CASSQDLSSGSDTQYF
abundance: NA; j_gene: TRBJ1-1; v_gene: TRBV19; d_gene: NA; len: 11; CDR3nt: TGTGCCAGTAGTGGCCCCCCTGAAGCTTTCTTT; CDR3aa: CASSGPPEAFF
abundance: NA; j_gene: TRBJ2-1; v_gene: TRBV28; d_gene: TRBD2; len: 16; CDR3nt: TGTGCCAGCAGCCTCGTTGGAGCGGGAGGTTACAATGAGCAGTTCTTC; CDR3aa: CASSLVGAGGYNEQFF
abundance: NA; j_gene: TRBJ1-3; v_gene: TRBV7-3; d_gene: NA; len: 15; CDR3nt: TGTGCCAGCAGCTTAAGTGGCGGCTCTGGAAACACCATATATTTT; CDR3aa: CASSLSGGSGNTIYF
abundance: NA; j_gene: TRBJ2-3; v_gene: TRBV15; d_gene: NA; len: 14; CDR3nt: TGTGCCACCAGCAGAGGCCTTTCTGAGGATACGCAGTATTTT; CDR3aa: CATSRGLSEDTQYF
abundance: NA; j_gene: TRBJ2-3; v_gene: TRBV11-2; d_gene: TRBD2; len: 15; CDR3nt: TGTGCCAGCAGGACTAGCTCGCTTAGCACAGATACGCAGTATTTT; CDR3aa: CASRTSSLSTDTQYF
abundance: NA; j_gene: TRBJ1-2; v_gene: TRBV9; d_gene: NA; len: 12; CDR3nt: TGTGCCAGCAGCGTAGGGGGAGATGGCTACACCTTC; CDR3aa: CASSVGGDGYTF
abundance: NA; j_gene: TRBJ1-1; v_gene: TRBV6-5; d_gene: TRBD1; len: 15; CDR3nt: TGTGCCAGCAGTTACTCGCGGACAGGGGGCACTGAAGCTTTCTTT; CDR3aa: CASSYSRTGGTEAFF
abundance: NA; j_gene: TRBJ1-5; v_gene: TRBV20-1; d_gene: NA; len: 10; CDR3nt: TGCAGTGCTACAGGGCAGCCCCAGCATTTT; CDR3aa: CSATGQPQHF
abundance: NA; j_gene: TRBJ2-7; v_gene: TRBV30; d_gene: NA; len: 14; CDR3nt: TGTGCCTGGAACCCCCAGGGGCCGGGGTACGAGCAGTACTTC; CDR3aa: CAWNPQGPGYEQYF
abundance: NA; j_gene: TRBJ2-3; v_gene: TRBV28; d_gene: NA; len: 14; CDR3nt: TGTGCCAGCATTCTGGGGGGAACCACAGATACGCAGTATTTT; CDR3aa: CASILGGTTDTQYF
abundance: NA; j_gene: TRBJ1-1; v_gene: TRBV5-8; d_gene: NA; len: 14; CDR3nt: TGTGCCAGCAGCTTGTCACATTCGAACACTGAAGCTTTCTTT; CDR3aa: CASSLSHSNTEAFF
abundance: NA; j_gene: TRBJ2-2; v_gene: TRBV23-1; d_gene: TRBD1; len: 17; CDR3nt: TGCGCCAGCAGTCGACGGGACAGGGGACCGAACACCGGGGAGCTGTTTTTT; CDR3aa: CASSRRDRGPNTGELFF
abundance: NA; j_gene: TRBJ1-1; v_gene: TRBV29-1; d_gene: NA; len: 11; CDR3nt: TGCAGCGTGTCCTTGACAGGTGAAGCTTTCTTT; CDR3aa: CSVSLTGEAFF
abundance: NA; j_gene: TRBJ2-1; v_gene: TRBV14; d_gene: TRBD1; len: 15; CDR3nt: TGTGCCAGCAGCCAAGCAGGGGGCCGGGGGAATGAGCAGTTCTTC; CDR3aa: CASSQAGGRGNEQFF
abundance: NA; j_gene: TRBJ1-2; v_gene: TRBV5-1; d_gene: TRBD1; len: 15; CDR3nt: TGCGCCAGCAGCTGCGGGACAGGGGAGACTTGTGGCTACACCTTC; CDR3aa: CASSCGTGETCGYTF
abundance: NA; j_gene: TRBJ2-2; v_gene: TRBV28; d_gene: NA; len: 16; CDR3nt: TGTGCCAGCAGGGCTACTATCCACCTAAACACCGGGGAGCTGTTTTTT; CDR3aa: CASRATIHLNTGELFF
abundance: NA; j_gene: TRBJ2-1; v_gene: TRBV7-9; d_gene: TRBD2; len: 13; CDR3nt: TGTGCCAGCAGCTTCGGGACTAGCGTAGATTTGTTCTTC; CDR3aa: CASSFGTSVDLFF
abundance: NA; j_gene: TRBJ2-7; v_gene: TRBV4-3; d_gene: TRBD2; len: 16; CDR3nt: TGCGCCAGCAGCCGGACAATGGGACTAGCGGAGTCCGAGCAGTACTTC; CDR3aa: CASSRTMGLAESEQYF
abundance: once; j_gene: TRBJ2-5; v_gene: TRBV7-9; d_gene: TRBD2; len: 17; CDR3nt: TGTGCCAGCACCTCGCACCGAGGAGCGGGAGGATTTGAGACCCAGTACTTC; CDR3aa: CASTSHRGAGGFETQYF
abundance: NA; j_gene: TRBJ1-1; v_gene: TRBV28; d_gene: TRBD1; len: 14; CDR3nt: TGTGCCAGCAGGTGGACAGGACTGAACACTGAAGCTTTCTTT; CDR3aa: CASRWTGLNTEAFF
abundance: NA; j_gene: TRBJ2-1; v_gene: TRBV27; d_gene: TRBD2; len: 15; CDR3nt: TGTGCCAGCAGTTCCAGCGGGAGTTCCTACAATGAGCAGTTCTTC; CDR3aa: CASSSSGSSYNEQFF
abundance: NA; j_gene: TRBJ1-4; v_gene: TRBV30; d_gene: NA; len: 16; CDR3nt: TGTGCCTGGAGTGTGGAAGGAAGGGGGACGAATGAAAAACTGTTTTTT; CDR3aa: CAWSVEGRGTNEKLFF
abundance: NA; j_gene: TRBJ2-7; v_gene: TRBV30; d_gene: NA; len: 14; CDR3nt: TGTGCCTGGGGCCGCGCGGGACGAGGGTACGAGCAGTACTTC; CDR3aa: CAWGRAGRGYEQYF
abundance: NA; j_gene: TRBJ1-2; v_gene: TRBV5-1; d_gene: TRBD1; len: 13; CDR3nt: TGCGCCAGCAACCCGACAGGGCCTGGTGGCTACACCTTC; CDR3aa: CASNPTGPGGYTF
abundance: NA; j_gene: TRBJ2-1; v_gene: TRBV7-8; d_gene: NA; len: 14; CDR3nt: TGTGCCAGCAGCTTAGTTCCAGGCTACAATGAGCAGTTCTTC; CDR3aa: CASSLVPGYNEQFF
abundance: NA; j_gene: TRBJ1-1; v_gene: TRBV5-6; d_gene: TRBD1; len: 14; CDR3nt: TGTGCCAGCAGCTCCGGGACAGGGATTTTTGAAGCTTTCTTT; CDR3aa: CASSSGTGIFEAFF
abundance: NA; j_gene: TRBJ2-7; v_gene: TRBV6-5; d_gene: NA; len: 15; CDR3nt: TGTGCCAGCAGTTACTCGGAGGGTCCAGCCTACGAGCAGTACTTC; CDR3aa: CASSYSEGPAYEQYF
abundance: NA; j_gene: TRBJ2-5; v_gene: TRBV11-3; d_gene: TRBD1; len: 14; CDR3nt: TGTGCCAGCAGCGAGGACAGGGGCAAAGAGACCCAGTACTTC; CDR3aa: CASSEDRGKETQYF